This T cell receptor (beta chain) was sequenced during a study of T cell responses to AZD1222 COVID-19 vaccine (dated by TCRdb to the early 2020s). Concerning the study at large: AZD1222 recipients given second doses at about 4 weeks or at about 12 weeks were pooled, since spike-specific TCR depth and breadth were not found to differ between the two schedules. Enrollment into the trials was organized by age into subgroups of 18-55, 56-69 and 70-plus years, and those subgroups contained 148, 28 and 57 TCR-sequenced participants, respectively. TCR sequencing covered roughly 230 trial participants: approximately 200 given two doses of AZD1222 and around 25 given two doses of MenACWY control vaccine.

As concerns this clone: Its antigen target is currently unknown. Per-base quality was not reported, and no clone a single base away is much larger than it. This same CDR3 is encoded by further DNA sequences in the sample.

The germline V gene sets CDR1 to SGHRS and CDR2 to YFSETQ. Relative to germline, V is 2 bases shorter and J is 1 base shorter, with 6 bases between their ends. Reading from cysteine to phenylalanine, the CDR3 counts 13 amino acids. The read is trimmed to its CDR3 DNA, 39 bases read in frame from base 1. The time point label for this specimen denotes: baseline before first vaccination. Samples from vaccinated people were obtained from the UK trials COV001 and COV002, which included a single-blind randomized controlled phase 2/3 trial of AZD1222 (ChAdOx1 nCoV-19) in healthy adults. Trial participant PBMC samples were collected at day 0 and day 28 after the second dose for TCRbeta chain sequencing. The full study reports these points: Most participants were white British and females outnumbered males, and the authors suggested that clonal diversity may have been underestimated. Because no day 14 peak-response samples were available, repertoires were characterized only after the peak T cell response. Epitopes outside the regions mutated in the B.1.351 and B.1.1.7 variants were reportedly recognized by nearly half of the unique spike-specific TCRs. Vaccine-associated CD4 TCRs spanned the whole spike protein, with dominant responses in regions 160-218 and 743-854. Conclusions about previously exposed vaccinees are limited because only 5 or 6 AZD1222 recipients were SARS-CoV-2 seropositive at baseline. After two AZD1222 doses, spike-specific TCR breadth and depth were significantly higher than at day 0 and than in MenACWY recipients. In the small 56-69-year group, the increase in depth fell short of significance, most likely because of low power.

The CDR3 regions of human TCRbeta chains were analyzed by immunosequencing. Per the authors' processing: TCRs in the repertoires were compared against a reference library of SARS-CoV-2-specific TCRs that had been generated with the MIRA antigen-specificity platform. Breadth was defined as the fraction of unique TCRs that were SARS-CoV-2-associated, and depth was defined as the fraction of total T cells that were SARS-CoV-2-associated. Using the MIRA data, each spike-specific TCR was assigned both to the spike region to which the TCR was reactive and to a CD4 or CD8 class. Log10-transformed breadth and depth values were compared by one-way ANOVA with Sidak's multiple comparisons tests. Entries here come from immuneACCESS through TCRdb and include only in-frame sequences with V and J called. Some clones fail to appear in such tables; in the studies checked, an unresolved V gene covers under half of the shortfall, and the cause of the remainder is unknown. That table furnishes V, J and clone size, whereas the DNA furnished D and trimming. For this sample the table gives 54,000 or so clones, of which over 70% were detected only once. The ten largest clonotypes hold roughly 14% of the sample.

The rearranged segments are TRBV5-1 and TRBJ1-1; TRBD1 is possibly the D segment (5 matching bases). The sequenced sample was peripheral blood, obtained on day 0 of AZD1222 vaccination. The receptor comes from an adult in good health. The CDR3 protein is CASSLTGNTEAFF. The sequence in DNA is TGCGCCAGCAGCTTAACAGGGAACACTGAAGCTTTCTTT.